This T cell receptor (beta chain) is from a study of shared clonotypes between healthy human individuals (dated by TCRdb to the early 2020s). Describing the broader study: The cohort comprised two women and a few men aged 18 to 49 years. For each donor, CD4 naive and CD4 memory were each run on three plates, CD8 naive on two plates, and CD8 memory on one plate. The study deeply sequenced blood TCR repertoires of about 5 healthy adults to estimate repertoire size and the extent of clonotype sharing between individuals. To increase sequencing depth and limit assay-specific biases, different laboratories used diverse techniques to prepare libraries and sequence TCR repertoires. Per donor, leukapheresis produced somewhere between about 0.8 and 9 billion PBMCs. Study-level results and caveats: Rarefaction of sorted-subset datasets indicated incomplete sequencing despite the large sequencing depth. Compared with non-shared clonotypes, clonotypes shared by all four sorted-subset donors had higher generation probabilities. Pairwise subsampling led to the expectation that sequencing depth would affect the degree of clonotype sharing among donors. Naive subsets generally had larger estimated clonotype richness than memory subsets. Sampling was restricted to blood, and TCR repertoires in tissues likely differ from the TCR repertoires found in blood. Roughly 5% of naive CD4, 3.5% of naive CD8, around 2.3% of memory CD4, and approximately 0.4% of memory CD8 clonotypes were shared across a handful of donors. Because the study included only a small number of donors, the genetic and exposure-history diversity represented was limited.

CD8 naive samples were obtained by positive selection for CCR7 among CD45RO-negative cells, yielding a CD45RA+CCR7+ population from which TemRA cells were excluded. The donors were healthy, HIV-negative adults with no recently reported acute infections or vaccinations. Only Caucasian adults living in Nashville, Tennessee, USA were represented among the donors. After blood collection by leukapheresis, PBMCs were isolated using Ficoll-Histopaque density gradient centrifugation and then cryopreserved in the vapor phase of liquid nitrogen. Purity and quantity of every magnetically sorted T cell population were checked by analytical flow cytometry. Genomic DNA was isolated from every sorted fraction and measured by UV absorbance on a Nanodrop 2000c. Comment on this clone: This clone's antigen is unknown. No base qualities exist here, and no much larger clone lies one base off it.

Using the deep immunoSEQ assay, multiplex PCR amplified TCR CDR3 regions from genomic DNA. Genomic DNA extracted from each cell subset was distributed evenly over all wells of several immunoSEQ 96-well plates, and each plate served as one replicate. For sorted subsets, each replicate PCR was loaded with about 0.2 ug genomic DNA, equivalent to some 31,000 T cell genomes. The purified libraries were quantified using a Qubit 3.0 fluorometer, sized with a Bioanalyzer 2100, and then quantified again using the KAPA Library Quantification kit. A separate single-read 150-cycle Illumina NextSeq 550 flow cell was used to sequence each immunoSEQ 96-well plate. In the original analysis: Because only junctional sequences without quality scores were contained in the immunoSEQ output, filtering matching that applied to full-length reads could not be performed. Sequences were annotated with PyIR, a Python wrapper for IgBLAST v1.9, using IMGT germline references to assign V/J genes and CDR3. Reads were filtered out if the reads had weak V/J assignments (E-value above 1e-6), no CDR3, stop codons, out-of-frame junctions, or ambiguous translated residues. V3J clonotypes were defined by identical inferred V gene, J gene, and CDR3 amino acid sequence. Percentage overlap between repertoires was calculated by dividing the number of shared unique clonotypes by the size of the smaller repertoire. RTK rarefaction, the Chao1 estimator, and Recon v2.1 estimates of unobserved clonotypes were used to assess repertoire richness. OLGA was used to compute generation probabilities for all TCRbeta clonotypes that the gDNA method yielded from a few donors. TCRdb retrieved this table from immuneACCESS and kept in-frame rearrangements only. Not all clones are present; in checked studies, unresolved V genes account for under half, and no reason is known for the remainder. Clonal size and the V and J genes are those of that table, whereas D and trimming came from the DNA. In this sample the table shows about 2.2 million clones, just under 95% of which occur a single time. The top ten hold less than 2% of the sample.

Sequencing was performed on naive CD8+ T cells from PBMCs. The label giving this sample's cell subset or site can be read as: CD45RA+CCR7+. This sequence originates from a man younger than 30 in good health. Some clones in this sample may be carry-over from other donors' samples.

The bases read TGTGCCAGGAGAGACAGGGAAGTTCAGCCCCAGCATTTT. Translated, this gives CARRDREVQPQHF. The V and J genes are TRBV27 and TRBJ1-5, and TRBD1 matches 7 of the central bases. The germline V gene encodes CDR1 MNHEY and CDR2 SMNVEV (reference sequence). Measured from the cysteine to the phenylalanine, the CDR3 is 13 residues long. The only DNA kept is the CDR3, 39 bases in frame from the first base. Germline trimming amounts to 9 bases on V and 6 bases on J, with 8 as the count of junction bases outside the gene matches.